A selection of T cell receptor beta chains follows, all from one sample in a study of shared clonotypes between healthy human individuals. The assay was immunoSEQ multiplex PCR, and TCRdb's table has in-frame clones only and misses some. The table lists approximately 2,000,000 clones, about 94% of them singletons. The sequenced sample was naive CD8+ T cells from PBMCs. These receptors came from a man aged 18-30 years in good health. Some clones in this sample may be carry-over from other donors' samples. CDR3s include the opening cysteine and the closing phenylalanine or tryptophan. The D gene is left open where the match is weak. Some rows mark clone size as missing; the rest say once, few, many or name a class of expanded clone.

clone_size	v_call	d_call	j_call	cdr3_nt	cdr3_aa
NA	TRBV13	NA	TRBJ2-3	TGTGCCAGCAGCTTATGGGGGGACCCGGCCTCAGATACGCAGTATTTT	CASSLWGDPASDTQYF
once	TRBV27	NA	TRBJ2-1	TGTGCCAGCAGTTTATCACCCGGGAGTGAGCAGTTCTTC	CASSLSPGSEQFF
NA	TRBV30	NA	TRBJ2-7	TGTGCCTGGAGCGACGGTGGAGAAGAGCAGTACTTC	CAWSDGGEEQYF
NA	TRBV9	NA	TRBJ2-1	TGTGCCAGCAGCGCCCCCCCCCATGAGCAGTTCTTC	CASSAPPHEQFF
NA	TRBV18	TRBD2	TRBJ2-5	TGTGCCAGCTCAGGACTAGCGGGAGGGCTAAAAGAGACCCAGTACTTC	CASSGLAGGLKETQYF
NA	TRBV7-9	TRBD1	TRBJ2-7	TGTGCCAGCAGAGGGACAGTAGCCTACGAGCAGTACTTC	CASRGTVAYEQYF
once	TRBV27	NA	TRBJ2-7	TGTGCCAGCAGTTTGGTCGGGAGCTCCTACGAGCAGTACTTC	CASSLVGSSYEQYF
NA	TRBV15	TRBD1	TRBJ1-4	TGTGCCACCAGCAGACAGGGGGCCCGGGGGGAAAAACTGTTTTTT	CATSRQGARGEKLFF
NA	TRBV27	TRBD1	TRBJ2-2	TGTGCCAGCAGCCCGGACAGGGGATCCACCGGGGAGCTGTTTTTT	CASSPDRGSTGELFF
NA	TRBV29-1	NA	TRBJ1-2	TGCAGCGTTGTTTGGGAATCTAACTATGGCTACACCTTC	CSVVWESNYGYTF
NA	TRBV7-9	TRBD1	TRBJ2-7	TGTGCCAGCAGCTGGGACAGCTACGAGCAGTACTTC	CASSWDSYEQYF
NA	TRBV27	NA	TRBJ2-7	TGTGCCAGCAGCCCTAGGGCTTTTTGGGCCTACGAGCAGTACTTC	CASSPRAFWAYEQYF
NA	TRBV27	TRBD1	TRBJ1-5	TGTGCCAGCAGCCCCGGGACAGGGGGCACTCAGCCCCAGCATTTT	CASSPGTGGTQPQHF
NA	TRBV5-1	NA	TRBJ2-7	TGCGCCAGCAGCTTGGGGGGAGGAATGGACGAGCAGTACTTC	CASSLGGGMDEQYF
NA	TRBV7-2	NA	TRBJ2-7	TGTGCCAGCAGCTTAGTTGGCCAGGCCCCGAGCTCCTACGAGCAGTACTTC	CASSLVGQAPSSYEQYF
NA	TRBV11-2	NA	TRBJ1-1	TGTGCCAGCAGCCGTCTCAACACTGAAGCTTTCTTT	CASSRLNTEAFF
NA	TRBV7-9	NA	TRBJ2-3	TGTGCCAGCAGCCACGGGGGAGATACGCAGTATTTT	CASSHGGDTQYF
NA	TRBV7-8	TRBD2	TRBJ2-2	TGTGCCAGCGGGCTATTAGCGGGAGGTTACACCGGGGAGCTGTTTTTT	CASGLLAGGYTGELFF
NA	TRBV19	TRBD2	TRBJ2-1	TGTGCCAGTAGTCCTCTGACGATTAGCGGGAGTATCAATGAGCAGTTCTTC	CASSPLTISGSINEQFF
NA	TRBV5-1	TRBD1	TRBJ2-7	TGCGCCAGCAGCTTGGACAGGGGGCATGACGAGCAGTACTTC	CASSLDRGHDEQYF
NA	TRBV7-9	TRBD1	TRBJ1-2	TGTGCCAGCAGCCCTGCCGGGACAGTCTATGGCTACACCTTC	CASSPAGTVYGYTF
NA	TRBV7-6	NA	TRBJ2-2	TGTGCCAGCAGCCTGAGACAGGGAGGGGACACCGGGGAGCTGTTTTTT	CASSLRQGGDTGELFF
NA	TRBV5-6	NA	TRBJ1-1	TGTGCCAGCAGCTTGGCCCCCACTTTGAACACTGAAGCTTTCTTT	CASSLAPTLNTEAFF
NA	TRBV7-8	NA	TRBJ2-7	TGTGCCAGCTGTCCTATGCCGGGTTCCGAGCAGTACTTC	CASCPMPGSEQYF
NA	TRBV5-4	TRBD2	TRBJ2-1	TGTGCCAGCAGCCTAGGACTAGCGGGTAGGATCTCCTACAATGAGCAGTTCTTC	CASSLGLAGRISYNEQFF
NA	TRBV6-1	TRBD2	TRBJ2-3	TGTGCCAGCAGTGAAAGCGGCGGGAGGGCAAATACGCAGTATTTT	CASSESGGRANTQYF
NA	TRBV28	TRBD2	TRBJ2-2	TGTGCCAGCAGTTTTAAGACTAGCGGGAGGGCAGGGACCGGGGAGCTGTTTTTT	CASSFKTSGRAGTGELFF
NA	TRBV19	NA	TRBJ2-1	TGTGCCAGTAGTATAGAGGCCAGGCTTTCCTACAATGAGCAGTTCTTC	CASSIEARLSYNEQFF
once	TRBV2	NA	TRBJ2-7	TGTGCCAGCAGTGAAGCGCTTGTGACATCATCCTACGAGCAGTACTTC	CASSEALVTSSYEQYF
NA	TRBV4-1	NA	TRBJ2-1	TGCGCCAGCAGCCAAGATACGGTACAGGGCTCCTACAATGAGCAGTTCTTC	CASSQDTVQGSYNEQFF
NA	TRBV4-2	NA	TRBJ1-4	TGTGCCAGCAGCCCAAGGGGGGCAACTAATGAAAAACTGTTTTTT	CASSPRGATNEKLFF
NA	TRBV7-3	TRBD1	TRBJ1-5	TGTGCCAGCAGCCTTACAGGGGGCTCGTTTAGCAATCAGCCCCAGCATTTT	CASSLTGGSFSNQPQHF
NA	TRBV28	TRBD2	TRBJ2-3	TGTGCCAGCAGCTCTAGACTAGCGGGGCTTGCAGATACGCAGTATTTT	CASSSRLAGLADTQYF
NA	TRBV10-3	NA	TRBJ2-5	TGTGCCATCGGGCTGGAGACCCAGTACTTC	CAIGLETQYF
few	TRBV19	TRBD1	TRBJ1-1	TGTGCCAGTAACCCTGGAGGACAGGTAGCTGAAGCTTTCTTT	CASNPGGQVAEAFF
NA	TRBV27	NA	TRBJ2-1	TGTGCCAGCAGTCAGAGGGCTAGCGAGTACAATGAGCAGTTCTTC	CASSQRASEYNEQFF
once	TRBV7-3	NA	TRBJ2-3	TGTGCCAGCAGCTTAAGTTCTCCGGGGGGCCTAGATACGCAGTATTTT	CASSLSSPGGLDTQYF
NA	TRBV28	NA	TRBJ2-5	TGTGCCAGCAGTCCAGGACTGTCCCGGTACCAAGAGACCCAGTACTTC	CASSPGLSRYQETQYF
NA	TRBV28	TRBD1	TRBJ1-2	TGTGCCAGCAGTTTAGCTGGGGGGGGACAGGGCGACCGCTACACCTTC	CASSLAGGGQGDRYTF
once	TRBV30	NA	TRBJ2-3	TGTGCCTGGAGTCTTGGGCCCACAGATACGCAGTATTTT	CAWSLGPTDTQYF
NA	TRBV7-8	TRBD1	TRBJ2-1	TGTGCCAGCAGCTACGGGACAGCTAATGAGCAGTTCTTC	CASSYGTANEQFF
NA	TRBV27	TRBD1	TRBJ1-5	TGTGCCAGCAGTGGACAGGGGCTTCAGCCCCAGCATTTT	CASSGQGLQPQHF
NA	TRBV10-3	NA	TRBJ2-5	TGTGCCATCAGGAACCAGTGGGACCAGACATTCAATGTAGAGACCCAGTACTTC	CAIRNQWDQTFNVETQYF
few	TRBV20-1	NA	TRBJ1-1	TGCAGTGCTATGCGACTTGAAGCTTTCTTT	CSAMRLEAFF
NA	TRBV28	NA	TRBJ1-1	TGTGCCAGCAGTTATGTGCGGGACACTGAAGCTTTCTTT	CASSYVRDTEAFF
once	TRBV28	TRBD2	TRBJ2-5	TGTGCCAGCAGCGGTAGGACTAGCGGGGAAGAGACCCAGTACTTC	CASSGRTSGEETQYF
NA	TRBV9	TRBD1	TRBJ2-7	TGTGCCAGCAGCTCAACCGGGACAGGGGGCGACAAGCAGTACTTC	CASSSTGTGGDKQYF
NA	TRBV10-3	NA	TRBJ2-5	TGTGCCATCAGTGGACCCCGGGATGATAGCGGAGTCCCAGGGACCCAGTACTTC	CAISGPRDDSGVPGTQYF
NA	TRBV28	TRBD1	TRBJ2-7	TGTGCCAGCAGTATAGAGACAGGGGCCTACGAGCAGTACTTC	CASSIETGAYEQYF
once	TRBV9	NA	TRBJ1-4	TGTGCCGGCAGTCTCCAACCAGGGCTCGGAGAAAAACTGTTTTTT	CAGSLQPGLGEKLFF
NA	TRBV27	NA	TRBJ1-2	TGTGCCAGCAGTTTCAAGGAGGACTTAGCTAACTATGGCTACACCTTC	CASSFKEDLANYGYTF
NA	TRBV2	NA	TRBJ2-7	TGTGCCAGCAGGAGCCCTCGAACCACCTCCTACGAGCAGTACTTC	CASRSPRTTSYEQYF
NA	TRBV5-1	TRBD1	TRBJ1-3	TGCGCCAGCAGCTTAGACAGGGGGCTTGGAAACACCATATATTTT	CASSLDRGLGNTIYF
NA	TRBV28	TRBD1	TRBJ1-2	TGTGCCAGCAGTTTACTGCGACAGGGGGGAAAGAATGGCTACACCTTC	CASSLLRQGGKNGYTF
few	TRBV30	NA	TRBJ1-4	TGTGCGTGGAGGGCGGTGAATGAAAAACTGTTTTTT	CAWRAVNEKLFF
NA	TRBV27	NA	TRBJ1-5	TGTGCCAGCAGTTTATCGAACAGTCAGCCCCAGCATTTT	CASSLSNSQPQHF
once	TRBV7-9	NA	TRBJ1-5	TGTGCCAGCAGCTTAGGTGGACTCAATCAGCCCCAGCATTTT	CASSLGGLNQPQHF
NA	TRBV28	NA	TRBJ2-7	TGTGCCAGCAGTTTGGACCGCTACGAACAGTACTTC	CASSLDRYEQYF
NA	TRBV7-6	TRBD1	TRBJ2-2	TGTGCCAGCGTACCGAGAATCGGGACAGAAGACACCGGGGAGCTGTTTTTT	CASVPRIGTEDTGELFF
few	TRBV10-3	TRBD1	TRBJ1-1	TGTGCCATCAGTGAGACAGGGGGCACTGAAGCTTTCTTT	CAISETGGTEAFF